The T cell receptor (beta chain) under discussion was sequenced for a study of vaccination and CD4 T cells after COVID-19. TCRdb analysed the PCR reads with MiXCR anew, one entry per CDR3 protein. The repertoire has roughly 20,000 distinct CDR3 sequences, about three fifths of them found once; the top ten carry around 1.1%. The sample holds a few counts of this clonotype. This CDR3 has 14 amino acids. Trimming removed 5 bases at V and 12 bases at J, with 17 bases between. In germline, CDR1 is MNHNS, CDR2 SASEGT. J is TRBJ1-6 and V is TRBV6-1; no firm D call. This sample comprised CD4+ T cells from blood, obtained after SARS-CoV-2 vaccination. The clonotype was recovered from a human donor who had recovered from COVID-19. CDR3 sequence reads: CASSQPTAGGPLHF. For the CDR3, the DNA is TGTGCCAGCAGTCAACCTACCGCGGGCGGACCCCTCCACTTT.